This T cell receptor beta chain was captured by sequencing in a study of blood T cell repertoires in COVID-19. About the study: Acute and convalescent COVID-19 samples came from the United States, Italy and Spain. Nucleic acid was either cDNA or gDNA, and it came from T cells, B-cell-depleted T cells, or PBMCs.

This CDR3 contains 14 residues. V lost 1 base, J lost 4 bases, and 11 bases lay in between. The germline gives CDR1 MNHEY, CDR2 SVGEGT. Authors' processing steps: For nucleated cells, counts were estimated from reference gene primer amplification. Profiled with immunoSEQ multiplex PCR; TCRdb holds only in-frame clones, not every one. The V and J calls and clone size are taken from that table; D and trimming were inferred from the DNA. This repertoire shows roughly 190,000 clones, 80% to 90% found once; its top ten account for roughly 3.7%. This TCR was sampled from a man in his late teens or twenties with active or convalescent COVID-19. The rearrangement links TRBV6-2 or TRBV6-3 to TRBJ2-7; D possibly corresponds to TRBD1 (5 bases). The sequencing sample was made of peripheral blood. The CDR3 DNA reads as TGTGCCAGCAGTTACTGGCAGGGCCTTTACGAGCAGTACTTC. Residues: CASSYWQGLYEQYF.